These T cell receptor beta chains were read from a single sample in a study of OX40 agonist ivuxolimab in advanced cancers. Using immunoSEQ multiplex PCR, the repertoire was profiled, and TCRdb retains in-frame clones only, with some absent. The sample records around 62,000 clones, 84% being singletons. The sequenced sample was CD4+ or CD8+ T cells sorted from blood, obtained in a trial of the OX40 agonist ivuxolimab. Receptors were obtained from an adult with an advanced solid tumor such as melanoma, head and neck, liver or kidney cancer. The CDR3 runs from the conserved cysteine through the conserved F or W. The D gene is left open where the match is weak. A row's size may be missing; if present it is once, few, many or a size class.

v_gene,d_gene,j_gene,abundance,CDR3aa,CDR3nt
TRBV7-9,NA,TRBJ1-4,NA,CASSLLSQSNEKLFF,TGTGCCAGCAGCTTATTATCACAGTCTAATGAAAAACTGTTTTTT
TRBV7-2,TRBD1,TRBJ2-3,NA,CASSPTGGGDTQYF,TGTGCCAGCAGCCCGACAGGGGGGGGAGATACGCAGTATTTT
TRBV6-4,TRBD1,TRBJ1-1,NA,CASSSDRATEAFF,TGTGCCAGCAGTTCTGACAGGGCCACTGAAGCTTTCTTT
TRBV27,TRBD2,TRBJ2-1,once,CASSLGPERGSLYNEQFF,TGTGCCAGCAGTTTAGGGCCCGAGCGGGGTTCCCTCTACAATGAGCAGTTCTTC
TRBV4-2,NA,TRBJ2-3,NA,CASSQDGSAIRGDTQYF,TGTGCCAGCAGCCAAGACGGTTCGGCTATCCGTGGGGATACGCAGTATTTT
TRBV5-1,NA,TRBJ2-7,NA,CASSYSGEHEQYF,TGCGCCAGCAGCTACTCCGGGGAGCACGAGCAGTACTTC
TRBV2,NA,TRBJ2-7,NA,CASSVFSSYEQYF,TGTGCCAGCAGTGTGTTTTCTTCCTACGAGCAGTACTTC
TRBV7-3,NA,TRBJ2-7,NA,CASGESVGEQYF,TGTGCCAGCGGGGAATCGGTTGGCGAGCAGTACTTC
TRBV28,TRBD1,TRBJ1-5,NA,CASSRPGQGNQPQHF,TGTGCCAGCAGTCGTCCGGGACAGGGAAATCAGCCCCAGCATTTT
TRBV7-8,NA,TRBJ1-1,NA,CASSLSGYVNTEAFF,TGTGCCAGCAGCCTATCTGGGTACGTGAACACTGAAGCTTTCTTT
TRBV5-6,NA,TRBJ2-7,NA,CASAFRGSLQYF,TGTGCCAGCGCATTTCGGGGGTCTTTACAGTACTTC
TRBV7-6,NA,TRBJ1-3,NA,CASSQGTGNTIYF,TGTGCCAGCAGCCAGGGGACTGGAAACACCATATATTTT